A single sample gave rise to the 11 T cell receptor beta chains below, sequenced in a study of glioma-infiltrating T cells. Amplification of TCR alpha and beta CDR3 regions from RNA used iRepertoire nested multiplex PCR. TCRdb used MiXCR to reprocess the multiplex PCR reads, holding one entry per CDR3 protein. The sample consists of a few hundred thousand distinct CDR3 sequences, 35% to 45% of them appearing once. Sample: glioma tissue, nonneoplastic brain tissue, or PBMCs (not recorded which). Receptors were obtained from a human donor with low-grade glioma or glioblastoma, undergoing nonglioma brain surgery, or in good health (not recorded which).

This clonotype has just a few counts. CDR3 sequence: CSARNGPYATNEKLFF. The CDR3 bases are TGCAGTGCTAGAAACGGGCCCTATGCAACTAATGAAAAACTGTTTTTT. The V and J genes are TRBV20-1 and TRBJ1-4; D unclear. The CDR3 length is 16 residues. CDR1 and CDR2 (germline): DFQATT, SNEGSKA (reference sequence). Trimming cost V 2 bases and J 0 bases, with 13 bases left between them.

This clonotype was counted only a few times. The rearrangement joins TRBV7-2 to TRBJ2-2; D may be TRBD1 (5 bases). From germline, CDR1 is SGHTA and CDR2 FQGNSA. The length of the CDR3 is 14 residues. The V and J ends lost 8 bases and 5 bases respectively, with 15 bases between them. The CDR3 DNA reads TGTGCCAGCCAGGGTCCCAGGAATACCGGGGAGCTGTTTTTT. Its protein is CASQGPRNTGELFF.

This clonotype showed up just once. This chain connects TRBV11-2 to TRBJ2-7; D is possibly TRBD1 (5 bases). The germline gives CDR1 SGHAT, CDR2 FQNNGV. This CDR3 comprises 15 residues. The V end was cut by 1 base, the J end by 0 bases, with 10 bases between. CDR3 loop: CASSLGQPSSYEQYF. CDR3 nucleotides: TGTGCCAGCAGCTTAGGACAGCCGAGCTCCTACGAGCAGTACTTC.

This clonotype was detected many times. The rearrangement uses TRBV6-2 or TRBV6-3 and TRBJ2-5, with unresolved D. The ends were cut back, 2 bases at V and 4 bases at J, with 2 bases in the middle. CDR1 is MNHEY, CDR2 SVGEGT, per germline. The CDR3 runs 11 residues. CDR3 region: CASSYPETQYF. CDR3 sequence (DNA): TGTGCCAGCAGTTACCCAGAGACCCAGTACTTC.

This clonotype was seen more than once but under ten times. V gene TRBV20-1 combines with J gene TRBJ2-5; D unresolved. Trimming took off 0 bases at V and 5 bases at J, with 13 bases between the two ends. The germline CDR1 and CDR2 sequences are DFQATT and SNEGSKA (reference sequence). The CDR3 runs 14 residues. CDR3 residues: CSARESAPRETQYF. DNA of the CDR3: TGCAGTGCTAGAGAGTCTGCACCCCGGGAGACCCAGTACTTC.

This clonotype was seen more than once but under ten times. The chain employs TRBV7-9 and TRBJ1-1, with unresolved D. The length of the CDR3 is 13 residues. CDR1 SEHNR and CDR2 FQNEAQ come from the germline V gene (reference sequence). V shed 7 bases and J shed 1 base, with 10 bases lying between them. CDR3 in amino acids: CASTGQKNTEAFF. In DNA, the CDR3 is TGTGCCAGCACCGGGCAAAAGAACACTGAAGCTTTCTTT.

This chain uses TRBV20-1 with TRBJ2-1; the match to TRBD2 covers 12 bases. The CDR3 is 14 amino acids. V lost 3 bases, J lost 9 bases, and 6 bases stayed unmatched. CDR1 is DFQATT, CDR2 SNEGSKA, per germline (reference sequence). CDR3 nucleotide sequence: TGCAGTGCTAGGCTAGCGGGAGGGCGACGTGAGCAGTTCTTC. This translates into CSARLAGGRREQFF.

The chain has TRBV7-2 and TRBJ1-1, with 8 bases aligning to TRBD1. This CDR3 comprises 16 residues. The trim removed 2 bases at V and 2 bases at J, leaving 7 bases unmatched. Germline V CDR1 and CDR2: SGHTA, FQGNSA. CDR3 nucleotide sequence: TGTGCCAGCAGCTTAAACCTGGGACAGGTAAACACTGAAGCTTTCTTT. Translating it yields CASSLNLGQVNTEAFF.

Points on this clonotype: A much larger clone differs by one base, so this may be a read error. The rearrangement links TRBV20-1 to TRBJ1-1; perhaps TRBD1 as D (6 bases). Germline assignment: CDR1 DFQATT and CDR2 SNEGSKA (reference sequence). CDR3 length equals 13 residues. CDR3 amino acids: CSAIRDMNTEASF. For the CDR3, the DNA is TGCAGTGCTATCCGGGACATGAACACTGAAGCTTCCTTT.

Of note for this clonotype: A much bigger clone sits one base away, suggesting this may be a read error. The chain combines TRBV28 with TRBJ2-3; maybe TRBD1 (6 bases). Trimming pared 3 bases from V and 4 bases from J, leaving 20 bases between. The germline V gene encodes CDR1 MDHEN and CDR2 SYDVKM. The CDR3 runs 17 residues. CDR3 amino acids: CASSLGRTALVADTQYF. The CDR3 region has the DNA TGTGCCAGCAGTTTGGGACGGACAGCTCTCGTCGCAGATACGCAGTATTTT.

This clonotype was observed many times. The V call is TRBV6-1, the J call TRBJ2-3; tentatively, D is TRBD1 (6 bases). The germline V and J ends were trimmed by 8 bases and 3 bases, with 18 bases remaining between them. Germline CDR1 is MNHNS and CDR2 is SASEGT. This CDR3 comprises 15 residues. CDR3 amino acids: CASQEDSGGTDTQYF. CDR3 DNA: TGTGCCAGCCAGGAGGACAGTGGCGGGACAGATACGCAGTATTTT.